The clone carrying this TCR beta chain was counted a few times. Its antigen is currently unknown. This CDR3 spans 15 amino acids. Germline CDR1 is SNHLY and CDR2 is FYNNEI. Germline trimming cut 6 bases from V and 5 bases from J; bases unmatched to any gene: 10. This entry is derived from a study of cytomegalovirus exposure and HLA in healthy donors. Overall study results and limits: Cytomegalovirus association was listed for under 200 TCR beta chains. Sequencing depth roughly uniform across donors was assumed in presence/absence analyses. The authors judged a highly shared variant cluster likely a sequencing artifact.

PCR primers comprised 60 Vbeta and 13 Jbeta primers. Repertoires were generated with immunoSEQ multiplex PCR, while TCRdb's copy carries only in-frame clones and drops some. The sample has roughly 180,000 clones; roughly 8.7% are singletons. Despite likely unrecorded immune exposures, the donors were nominally healthy at the time of sampling. The chain combines TRBV2 with TRBJ1-5; 7 bases line up with TRBD1. The TCR sequence derives from a woman aged 30 to 39 in good health and CMV-seropositive. The sample was PBMCs. The CDR3 protein is CASREQHRGYQPQHF. The CDR3, as DNA: TGTGCCAGCAGGGAGCAGCACAGGGGATATCAGCCCCAGCATTTT.